The sequence of this T cell receptor (beta chain) was determined in a study of type 1 regulatory T cells. Across the study: T-allo10 is a Tr1-enriched, alloantigen-specific CD4 T cell product made in vitro. Notes on the study in general: Compared with non-Tr1 cells, Tr1 cells showed a narrower TCR repertoire.

This clonotype appeared a few times. Its antigen is unknown. Germline trimming cut 0 bases from V and 4 bases from J; bases unmatched to any gene: 8. Germline lookup yields CDR1 SEHNR and CDR2 FQNEAQ (reference sequence). This CDR3 has 17 residues. TCRdb reprocessed the reads with MiXCR, giving one entry per CDR3 protein. This table has some 71,000 distinct CDR3 sequences, about a fifth appearing once. This chain joins TRBV7-9 and TRBJ2-1, with 8 positions matching TRBD2. The TCR originated in a human donor in good health. Sequencing was done on a sample of cultured type 1 regulatory T (Tr1) cells, either the whole culture or a sorted fraction (not recorded which). CDR3 nucleotides: TGTGCCAGCAGCTTAGCGCGGGCTAGCGGGCGTTACAATGAGCAGTTCTTC. This encodes CASSLARASGRYNEQFF.